This entry describes one T cell receptor (beta chain). This sample stems from a study of blood T cell repertoires in COVID-19. Study context: Sources were T cells, B-cell-depleted T cells, or PBMCs; the material itself was cDNA or gDNA.

V lost 6 bases to trimming and J lost 1 base; unmatched junction nucleotides: 6. The germline V gene encodes CDR1 LGHDT and CDR2 YNNKEL (reference sequence). This CDR3 contains 16 residues. In the original analysis: Estimation of nucleated cell counts relied on the amplification of reference gene primers. The repertoire was sequenced with immunoSEQ multiplex PCR; TCRdb's copy has only in-frame clones and lacks some. That table gives V, J and clone size, and the DNA gave D and trimming. The table records 120,000 or so clones, approximately 90% of them present only once. The receptor was isolated from an elderly woman with acute or convalescent COVID-19. The chain couples TRBV3-1 (or the pseudogene TRBV3-2) to TRBJ2-1, with 10 bases lining up with TRBD2. The material sequenced was peripheral blood. CDR3 sequence reads: CASSSTSGVSYNEQFF. CDR3 DNA: TGTGCCAGCAGTTCAACTAGCGGGGTTTCCTACAATGAGCAGTTCTTC.